Below are 14 T cell receptor beta chains sequenced from a single sample in a study of cytomegalovirus exposure and HLA in healthy donors. Primers for the PCR totalled 60 Vbeta and 13 Jbeta. TCRdb's table, derived via immunoSEQ multiplex PCR, lists solely in-frame clones and lacks some. The data show under 200,000 clones, 75% to 90% seen once. The sample comprised PBMCs. The receptors here all came from a woman aged 18-29 years in good health and CMV-seronegative.

This chain links TRBV2 with TRBJ1-3, with D perhaps TRBD1 (5 bases). This CDR3 region has 14 residues. V was clipped by 3 bases and J by 4 bases, with 10 bases between them. In germline, CDR1 is SNHLY, CDR2 FYNNEI. CDR3 protein: CASSDRQGGNTIYF. The CDR3 DNA sequence: TGTGCCAGCAGTGATCGCCAGGGCGGAAACACCATATATTTT.

V usage is TRBV7-2 and J usage is TRBJ2-1, with a possible D match to TRBD2 (6 bases). Germline V gives CDR1 SGHTA, CDR2 FQGNSA. V shed 6 bases and J shed 7 bases, with 19 bases lying between them. This CDR3 comprises 15 residues. CDR3 nucleotides: TGTGCCAGCAGGCCTCGGGAGTCCGTATGGAATGAGCAGTTCTTC. It encodes CASRPRESVWNEQFF.

This chain's CDR3 is CASSTNLLGGYSYEQYF. In nucleotides, the CDR3 is TGTGCCAGCAGCACCAACCTATTAGGAGGTTACTCCTACGAGCAGTACTTC. The chain couples TRBV27 to TRBJ2-7; tentative D call: TRBD2 (5 bases). The CDR3 has 17 residues. Germline-derived CDR1 and CDR2 are MNHEY and SMNVEV (reference sequence). The germline V and J ends were trimmed by 6 bases and 0 bases, with 21 bases remaining between them.

The genes are TRBV9 and TRBJ1-6, with 9 bases identical to TRBD1. Germline V lookup: CDR1 SGDLS, CDR2 YYNGEE. Trimming removed 1 base from V and 7 bases from J; junction bases left unmatched: 3. The CDR3 has 15 amino acids. Here the CDR3 DNA reads TGTGCCAGCAGCGTATCGGACAGGGGCAATTCACCCCTCCACTTT. It encodes CASSVSDRGNSPLHF.

The J gene is TRBJ1-4, the V gene TRBV4-1; 9 bases align to TRBD1. Germline loops: CDR1 MGHRA, CDR2 YSYEKL. The CDR3 covers 16 residues. Trimming at V came to 1 base and at J to 7 bases, leaving 7 bases not matched to a gene. The CDR3 DNA reads TGCGCCAGCAGCCAAGGCCCCGGGACAGGGTCTGAAAAACTGTTTTTT. Translating gives CASSQGPGTGSEKLFF.

The chain combines TRBV5-1 with TRBJ1-3; 7 positions agree with TRBD1. V trimming: 5 bases; J trimming: 3 bases; junction bases outside the gene matches: 14. Germline V gene sequence: CDR1 SGHRS, CDR2 YFSETQ. The CDR3 spans 17 residues. The DNA for the CDR3 is TGCGCCAGCAGACCATATTGGGACAGCCACCATGGAAACACCATATATTTT. It yields the protein CASRPYWDSHHGNTIYF.

This sequence joins TRBV6-5 and TRBJ2-7, with TRBD1 matching 8 bases. The V gene end was trimmed by 7 bases and the J gene end by 1 base; junction bases not matched to a gene: 3. The germline V gene encodes CDR1 MNHEY and CDR2 SVGAGI. CDR3 length: 13 residues. CDR3 sequence: CASNTGGSYEQYF. CDR3 DNA sequence: TGTGCCAGCAATACAGGGGGATCCTACGAGCAGTACTTC.

This clone was seen a few times. The chain joins TRBV10-3 to TRBJ2-2; the match to TRBD1 covers 11 bases. This CDR3 has 16 residues. CDR1 ENHRY and CDR2 SYGVKD come from the germline V gene. The junction had 7 bases not matched to a gene; V was cut back by 5 bases and J by 5 bases. CDR3: CAISSGTGGSTGELFF. CDR3 sequence (DNA): TGTGCCATCAGTTCCGGGACAGGGGGATCGACCGGGGAGCTGTTTTTT.

The chain couples TRBV30 to TRBJ1-5; D not resolved. Trimming took 1 base from V and 3 from J, leaving 16 bases between them. In germline, CDR1 is GTSNPN, CDR2 SVGIG (reference sequence). CDR3 size: 16 residues. The CDR3 DNA is TGTGCCTGGAGTGGCCTCGACAAGTCCGTCAATCAGCCCCAGCATTTT. Its protein is CAWSGLDKSVNQPQHF. Looking up the rest from reference TRBV30 and TRBJ1-5 gives the full variable domain: SQTIHQWPATLVQPVGSPLSLECTVEGTSNPNLYWYRQAAGRGLQLLFYSVGIGQISSEVPQNLSASRPQDRQFILSSKKLLLSDSGFYLCAWSGLDKSVNQPQHFGDGTRLSIL.

V is TRBV19 and J is TRBJ2-7; 11 bases match TRBD1. Germline assignment: CDR1 LNHDA and CDR2 SQIVND (reference sequence). The V and J ends lost 6 bases and 0 bases, in that order; junction bases with no gene match: 1. This CDR3 is built from 14 residues. CDR3 amino acids: CASRGTGGSYEQYF. CDR3 DNA sequence: TGTGCCAGTAGGGGGACAGGGGGCTCCTACGAGCAGTACTTC.

This chain uses TRBV5-1 with TRBJ1-2; D gene ambiguous. CDR1 SGHRS and CDR2 YFSETQ come from the germline V gene. Between the trimmed V and J ends, which lost 4 bases and 7 bases, there was a span of 14 bases. There are 13 residues in the CDR3. CDR3 in DNA: TGCGCCAGCAGCCCCGAGGGAATTGGTGGCTACACCTTC. Translating gives CASSPEGIGGYTF. Full variable domain (remainder filled in from reference TRBV5-1 and TRBJ1-2): KAGVTQTPRYLIKTRGQQVTLSCSPISGHRSVSWYQQTPGQGLQFLFEYFSETQRNKGNFPGRFSGRQFSNSRSEMNVSTLELGDSALYLCASSPEGIGGYTFGSGTRLTVV.

The rearrangement joins TRBV7-9 to TRBJ2-1, with 10 bases that match TRBD1. Germline lookup yields CDR1 SEHNR and CDR2 FQNEAQ (reference sequence). This CDR3 has 18 residues. Unmatched junction bases numbered 8, after V lost 3 bases and J lost 0 bases. CDR3 DNA: TGTGCCAGCAGCTTCCCAACCAGGACAGGGGGCTCCTACAATGAGCAGTTCTTC. Protein product: CASSFPTRTGGSYNEQFF.

The chain is built from TRBV27 and TRBJ2-3; 10 bases line up with TRBD2. The CDR3 length is 14 residues. Per the germline V gene, CDR1 is MNHEY and CDR2 is SMNVEV (reference sequence). V gave up 5 bases and J gave up 5 bases; unmatched junction bases: 4. The CDR3 is CASSPRTSGDTQYF. The CDR3 nucleotides read TGTGCCAGCAGTCCCCGGACTAGCGGAGATACGCAGTATTTT.

CDR3: CASSLVGAGGIDTQYF. Here the CDR3 DNA reads TGCGCCAGCAGCCTTGTGGGGGCAGGGGGCATAGATACGCAGTATTTT. The chain uses TRBV5-1 and TRBJ2-3, with 8 bases lining up with TRBD1. Trimming took 4 bases from V and 5 from J; bases not matched to a gene: 12. Germline lookup yields CDR1 SGHRS and CDR2 YFSETQ. This CDR3 contains 16 residues.